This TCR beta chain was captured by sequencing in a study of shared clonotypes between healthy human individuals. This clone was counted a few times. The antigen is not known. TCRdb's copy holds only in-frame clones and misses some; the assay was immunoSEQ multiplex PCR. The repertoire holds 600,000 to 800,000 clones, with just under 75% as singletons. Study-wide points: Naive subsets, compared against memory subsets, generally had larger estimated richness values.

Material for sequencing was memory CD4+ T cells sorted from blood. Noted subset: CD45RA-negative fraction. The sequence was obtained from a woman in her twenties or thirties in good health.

The CDR3 spells CASSLSHLSNQPQHF. The CDR3 DNA reads as TGTGCCAGCAGCCTTAGCCACCTCAGCAATCAGCCCCAGCATTTT. The chain combines TRBV7-2 with TRBJ1-5; D is ambiguous. V was pared by 5 bases and J by 1 base, with 12 bases between. CDR1 is SGHTA and CDR2 is FQGNSA in the germline V gene. CDR3 length equals 15 residues.